Included here is one TCR beta chain sequence, with context. It has no known antigen specificity. Base qualities are missing; no much larger clone stands one base away. The control cohort consisted of approximately 12 patients who had myeloablative marrow transplants with methotrexate plus a calcineurin inhibitor and who were sampled 1 year after transplant. Peripheral blood and bone marrow mononuclear cells were isolated by Ficoll-Hypaque density centrifugation and cryopreserved. TRB sequencing was run on genomic DNA with either the immunoSEQ assay at survey resolution or the hsTCRB kit. The paper's data handling went like this. Initial read processing used immunoSEQ software, and repertoire analyses used the LymphoSeq R package. For each TRB dataset, clonality was calculated as 1 minus normalized Shannon entropy, and the Gini coefficient was computed as well. Phenotypes of unsorted samples were inferred by mapping TRB sequences from sorted subsets of the recipient or donor onto unsorted samples of the same recipient. Imported from immuneACCESS, the table was reduced by TCRdb to in-frame sequences with V and J called. These copies leave out some clones; in studies compared against another copy, an unresolved V gene accounts for under half, and the cause of the remainder is not known. The V and J calls and clone size are taken from that table; D and trimming were inferred from the DNA. The table for this sample lists approximately 10,000 clones; more than 70% of them were counted only once. 4% to 4.5% of the sample lies in the top ten.

The data were taken from a study of T cells after posttransplantation cyclophosphamide (dated by TCRdb to the mid-2010s). General notes on the study: Using TRB sequencing, the study followed how the T cell repertoire rebuilt after myeloablative bone marrow transplantation with posttransplantation cyclophosphamide given as GVHD prophylaxis. Antigen receptor sequencing covered samples from 35 PTCy-treated patients and 16 of their related bone marrow donors. Blood from all 35 or so PTCy patients who had 1-year posttransplant specimens underwent TRB sequencing. In 3 patients, TRB sequencing was also performed on up to about 3 more blood samples taken 2 to 5.2 years after transplant, and in a handful of patients, pretransplant blood was also TRB-sequenced. Because TRA and TRB clonality correlated tightly in roughly nine samples, later TCR analyses were limited to TRB. Public TRB sequences were checked against a database of over 3,600 sequences associated with responses to pathogens, tumor antigens, self-antigens and alloantigens.

General conclusions and limits of the study: Donor-recipient similarity was low at 1-2 months but increased during the first year, and donor CD8+ memory clones often dominated later blood repertoires. Across fewer than 55 patients, TRB clonality was highly associated with recipient CMV seropositivity and CMV reactivation, and PTCy diversity was similar to diversity in CNI/methotrexate controls. The TRB repertoires of T cells infiltrating skin or GI tract showed only limited overlap with the TRB repertoires of T cells in blood.

The TCR originated in a male patient aged 45 to 59 who received an allogeneic stem cell transplant from an unrelated donor, was CMV-positive, and had chronic GVHD only. After a transplant, some of the T cells may come from the graft donor. The specimen was PBMCs, collected roughly 61 weeks after allogeneic stem cell transplant with calcineurin inhibitor and methotrexate.

The CDR3 region: CASSRGTAKNIQYF. The nucleotide sequence reads as follows: TGCGCCAGCAGCCGCGGGACCGCCAAAAACATTCAGTACTTC. The chain employs TRBV4-1 and TRBJ2-4; TRBD2 is a weak D gene call, 6 bases matching. The cysteine opens and the phenylalanine closes a CDR3 of 14 amino acids. Left in the record is the CDR3 DNA by itself, 42 bases read in frame from the first base. Cut back by 4 bases and 1 base, the V and J ends lie 8 bases apart. Based on the germline V gene, the CDR1 and CDR2 sequences are MGHRA and YSYEKL.